This T cell receptor beta chain was identified in a study of PD-1 blockade in classical Hodgkin lymphoma. The V gene end was trimmed by 3 bases and the J gene end by 6 bases; junction bases not matched to a gene: 8. The CDR3 sequence is 15 residues long. The germline V gene encodes CDR1 SGDLS and CDR2 YYNGEE. The assay was immunoSEQ multiplex PCR, and TCRdb's table has in-frame clones only and misses some. The data contain about 40,000 clones, about nine tenths of them seen just once; the ten biggest clones take up roughly 10%. This clone was counted between two and nine times. What it binds is unknown. Exposure to brentuximab vedotin varied, and each patient had relapsed following autologous stem cell transplantation. Study outcomes and limitations: A significant rise in TCR diversity by C4D1 was seen for CD4+ but not CD8+ cells.

The rearrangement links TRBV9 to TRBJ2-1, with 8 bases identical to TRBD2. Material: peripheral blood mononuclear cells (PBMCs), obtained at baseline. The clonotype was recovered from a human donor with classical Hodgkin lymphoma. The DNA for the CDR3 is TGTGCCAGCAGCGCAGCGGGAGAAGGGGTCAATGAGCAGTTCTTC. It yields the protein CASSAAGEGVNEQFF.